The clone carrying this T cell receptor beta chain was found a few times. Its target is unknown. The data derive from a study of T cell responses to AZD1222 COVID-19 vaccine. Regarding the study as a whole: Increases in Spike-specific TCR breadth and depth were seen after two AZD1222 doses. Close to half of spike-specific TCRs reportedly recognize unmutated variant regions. Clonal diversity was possibly underestimated, and the donors were mostly white British, with more females. Only after the peak T cell response were repertoires sampled.

V lost 6 bases to trimming and J lost 2 bases; unmatched junction nucleotides: 8. The CDR3 totals 15 residues. Germline V gene data show CDR1 as SGHRS and CDR2 as YFSETQ. Profiling relied on immunoSEQ multiplex PCR, and the TCRdb table lists in-frame clones only, not all of them. The table records about 150,000 clones, around 85% of them present only once. The specimen was peripheral blood, collected after recovery from COVID-19. The chain uses TRBV5-1 and TRBJ2-4, with TRBD1 identical over 7 bases. The receptor was isolated from an adult who had recovered from COVID-19. In DNA form, the CDR3 reads TGCGCCAGCAAGCCGGGGACAGCCTCCAAAAACATTCAGTACTTC. This sequence encodes CASKPGTASKNIQYF.